This T cell receptor (beta chain) was retrieved from a study of blood T cell repertoires in COVID-19. The data were produced by immunoSEQ multiplex PCR, yet TCRdb's version contains in-frame clones alone and is incomplete. The sample lists 80,000 or so clones; more than 75% were seen once. Germline V gene lookup returns CDR1 MNHEY and CDR2 SVGEGT. The V and J ends lost 2 bases and 1 base respectively, with 17 bases between them. There are 17 residues in the CDR3. The chain links TRBV6-2 or TRBV6-3 to TRBJ2-5; D possibly corresponds to TRBD1 (6 bases). The source material was peripheral blood. This sequence was found in a woman between 55 and 75 years old with acute or convalescent COVID-19. The DNA of the CDR3 is TGTGCCAGCAGTTACGCAGACGCAGGGGCGAGCCAAGAGACCCAGTACTTC. It codes for CASSYADAGASQETQYF.